This T cell receptor beta chain was sequenced in a study of cytomegalovirus exposure and HLA in healthy donors. Broader study findings: TCR beta V segments were, for the most part, productive about 87% or about 30% of the time in an earlier analysis. TCR beta chains numbering roughly 150 were designated cytomegalovirus-associated.

Vbeta (60) and Jbeta (13) primers were used in the PCR. The protocol was immunoSEQ multiplex PCR, while the TCRdb copy is restricted to in-frame clones and leaves out a portion. This table holds 85,000 to 100,000 clones, 64% found once. The sample holds a few counts of this clone. As yet, its antigen is unknown. The length of the CDR3 is 17 residues. V gave up 6 bases and J gave up 8 bases, with 25 bases separating them. CDR1 is SNHLY and CDR2 is FYNNEI in the germline V gene. This sequence was found in a human donor in good health. The sample taken for sequencing was PBMCs. The chain has TRBV2 and TRBJ1-4; TRBD1 might be the D (5 bases). The DNA of the CDR3 is TGTGCCAGCAGACTTCATGAAAGGGCAGGGATTAACGAAAAACTGTTTTTT. Translating gives CASRLHERAGINEKLFF. Full variable domain (rest looked up from reference TRBV2 and TRBJ1-4): EPEVTQTPSHQVTQMGQEVILRCVPISNHLYFYWYRQILGQKVEFLVSFYNNEISEKSEIFDDQFSVERPDGSNFTLKIRSTKLEDSAMYFCASRLHERAGINEKLFFGSGTQLSVL.